The entry below gives a single TCR beta chain sequence along with its context. This sample is drawn from a study of T cell responses to AZD1222 COVID-19 vaccine. V was shortened by 0 bases and J by 3 bases, with 15 bases between the two germline ends. Germline CDR1 reads ENHRY; CDR2 reads SYGVKD. CDR3 size: 17 residues. TCRdb keeps only in-frame clones here, not all; method: immunoSEQ multiplex PCR. The data hold about 150,000 clones, with about 90% observed a single time. Sample: peripheral blood, taken 28 days after the second AZD1222 dose. This TCR derives from an adult who received the AZD1222 COVID-19 vaccine. V and J are TRBV10-3 and TRBJ1-5; weak D call: TRBD1 (5 bases). The CDR3 nucleotides read TGTGCCATCAGTGAGTCCAGAAGGGGTAAGGTCAATCAGCCCCAGCATTTT. Residues: CAISESRRGKVNQPQHF.